This passage covers 4 T cell receptor beta chains from one sample sequenced in a study of blood T cell repertoires in COVID-19. Repertoires were generated with immunoSEQ multiplex PCR, while TCRdb's copy carries only in-frame clones and drops some. Here the sample spans around 340,000 clones, 80% to 90% being singletons. Sequenced input: peripheral blood. The receptors were sampled from a man in his thirties or forties with active or convalescent COVID-19.

V gene TRBV7-9 combines with J gene TRBJ1-1; D is uncertain. CDR3 size: 12 residues. The germline gives CDR1 SEHNR, CDR2 FQNEAQ (reference sequence). Trimming pared 2 bases from V and 11 bases from J, leaving 12 bases between. Written as DNA, the CDR3 is TGTGCCAGCAGCTTACGGGAGGAGAAGGCTTTCTTT. Protein: CASSLREEKAFF.

This clone appeared a single time. V is TRBV20-1 and J is TRBJ2-1; D uncertain. V was cut by 3 bases and J by 4 bases, with 7 bases left in between. Germline CDR1 reads DFQATT; CDR2 reads SNEGSKA (reference sequence). This CDR3 is built from 12 residues. The CDR3 protein is CSASFEYNEQFF. In DNA, the CDR3 is TGCAGTGCTAGTTTCGAGTACAATGAGCAGTTCTTC.

This clone is a singleton in its sample. This chain connects TRBV27 to TRBJ1-5, with 7 bases aligning to TRBD1. V shed 8 bases and J 7 bases; nucleotides not matched to a gene: 14. CDR1 is MNHEY and CDR2 is SMNVEV in the germline V gene (reference sequence). This CDR3 contains 15 residues. The CDR3 protein is CASGPRGQAGQPQHF. The DNA of the CDR3 is TGTGCCAGCGGTCCCAGAGGACAGGCGGGACAGCCCCAGCATTTT.

This clone occurred many times. The chain joins TRBV30 to TRBJ1-2, with D tentatively TRBD1 (5 bases). CDR3 size: 12 residues. V was cut by 7 bases and J by 2 bases, with 11 bases left in between. Germline CDR1 is GTSNPN and CDR2 is SVGIG (reference sequence). The CDR3 DNA follows: TGTGCCTCCTCGACAGACAACTATGGCTACACCTTC. Translating it yields CASSTDNYGYTF. The whole variable domain, remainder taken from reference TRBV30 and TRBJ1-2, is SQTIHQWPATLVQPVGSPLSLECTVEGTSNPNLYWYRQAAGRGLQLLFYSVGIGQISSEVPQNLSASRPQDRQFILSSKKLLLSDSGFYLCASSTDNYGYTFGSGTRLTVV.